The TCR beta chain described here comes from a study of cytomegalovirus exposure and HLA in healthy donors. Each donor was healthy, and each was a bone marrow donor. The donors, nominally healthy at sampling, likely had unrecorded immune exposures. Use of 60 Vbeta and 13 Jbeta primers characterized the PCR. TCRdb's copy holds only in-frame clones and misses some; the assay was immunoSEQ multiplex PCR. The sample lists about 120,000 clones, over 70% seen once, with 1.6% in the top ten. CDR1 and CDR2 (germline): SGHDT, YYEEEE. There are 14 residues in the CDR3. The V segment lost 2 bases and the J segment 2 bases; nucleotides outside the gene matches: 4. This clone was counted a few times.

The clonotype was recovered from a woman under 30 in good health and CMV-seronegative. This sequence joins TRBV5-6 and TRBJ2-7; 7 nucleotides line up with TRBD2. The specimen sequenced was PBMCs. The CDR3 spells CASSFGGGAYEQYF. The CDR3 region has the DNA TGTGCCAGCAGCTTTGGGGGAGGGGCCTACGAGCAGTACTTC. Using reference TRBV5-6 and TRBJ2-7 for the parts outside the CDR3, the full variable domain is DAGVTQSPTHLIKTRGQQVTLRCSPKSGHDTVSWYQQALGQGPQFIFQYYEEEERQRGNFPDRFSGHQFPNYSSELNVNALLLGDSALYLCASSFGGGAYEQYFGPGTRLTVT.